This TCR beta chain was profiled in a study of Graves' ophthalmopathy and Graves' hyperthyroidism. Study overall: Peripheral blood sampling occurred at initial diagnosis, before any treatment.

Whole-study findings and limits: It was with roughly 71% sensitivity and about 72% specificity that the model predicted ophthalmopathy progression.

The sample holds many counts of this clonotype. Its antigen is as yet unknown. In germline, CDR1 is SGHTA, CDR2 FQGNSA. The CDR3 totals 13 residues. Trimming shortened V by 5 bases and J by 4 bases, and 11 bases separated the two germline ends. RNA transcripts provided the template for amplifying TCR beta CDR3 regions. An initial RT-PCR round employing HTBI primers preceded a second-round multiplex PCR. MiXCR, run by TCRdb on the multiplex PCR reads, gives a single entry per CDR3 protein. This sample yields around 340,000 distinct CDR3 sequences, of which 17% are seen a single time; 9% to 15% belongs to the top ten.

What was sequenced was peripheral blood. This chain joins TRBV7-2 and TRBJ1-2; D unresolved. This TCR was sampled from an adult man with Graves' ophthalmopathy. The CDR3: CASSGRTSYGYTF. CDR3 nucleotide sequence: TGTGCCAGCAGCGGACGCACAAGCTATGGCTACACCTTC.